The present T cell receptor (beta chain) was sequenced within a study of OX40 agonist ivuxolimab in advanced cancers. With respect to this clone: No antigen is known for it.

Sequencing was performed with immunoSEQ multiplex PCR; in TCRdb, only in-frame clones are kept and a portion is missing. The profile shows about 19,000 clones, about three quarters of them singletons. Trimming stripped 5 bases from V and 0 bases from J, with 14 bases between. Looked up from germline, CDR1 is MNHEY and CDR2 is SVGAGI. CDR3 length: 15 residues. Whole-study results and caveats: CD4+ T cells averaged fewer expanded clones than CD8+ T cells.

Sequencing was performed on CD4+ or CD8+ T cells sorted from blood, taken in a trial of the OX40 agonist ivuxolimab. The chain couples TRBV6-5 to TRBJ2-7; unclear D gene. This receptor was taken from an adult with an advanced solid tumor such as melanoma, head and neck, liver or kidney cancer. The CDR3: CASSPSPQASYEQYF. The CDR3 nucleotides are TGTGCCAGCAGTCCCTCCCCACAAGCCTCCTACGAGCAGTACTTC.